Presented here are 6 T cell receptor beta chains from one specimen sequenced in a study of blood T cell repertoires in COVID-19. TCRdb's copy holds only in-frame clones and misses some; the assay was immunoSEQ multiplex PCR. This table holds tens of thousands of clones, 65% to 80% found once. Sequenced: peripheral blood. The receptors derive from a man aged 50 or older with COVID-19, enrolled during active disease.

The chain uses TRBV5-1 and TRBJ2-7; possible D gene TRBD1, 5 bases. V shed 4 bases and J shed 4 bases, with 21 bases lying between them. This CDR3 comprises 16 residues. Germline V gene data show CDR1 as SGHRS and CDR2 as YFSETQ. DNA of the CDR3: TGCGCCAGCAGCATTCAGGCTGGCAGGGCAGTATACGAGCAGTACTTC. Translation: CASSIQAGRAVYEQYF. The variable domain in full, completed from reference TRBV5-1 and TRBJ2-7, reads KAGVTQTPRYLIKTRGQQVTLSCSPISGHRSVSWYQQTPGQGLQFLFEYFSETQRNKGNFPGRFSGRQFSNSRSEMNVSTLELGDSALYLCASSIQAGRAVYEQYFGPGTRLTVT.

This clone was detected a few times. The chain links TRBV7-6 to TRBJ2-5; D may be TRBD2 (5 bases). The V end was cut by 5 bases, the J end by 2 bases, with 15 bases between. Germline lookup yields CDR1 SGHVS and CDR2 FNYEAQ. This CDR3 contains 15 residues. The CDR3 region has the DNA TGTGCCAGCAGCCGGGGAGAGGCAGGACAAGAGACCCAGTACTTC. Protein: CASSRGEAGQETQYF.

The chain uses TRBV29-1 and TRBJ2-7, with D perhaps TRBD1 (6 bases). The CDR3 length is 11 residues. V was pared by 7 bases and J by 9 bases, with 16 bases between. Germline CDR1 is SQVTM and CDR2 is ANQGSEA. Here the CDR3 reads CSADPGTPQYF. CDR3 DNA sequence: TGCAGCGCCGACCCCGGGACACCGCAGTACTTC.

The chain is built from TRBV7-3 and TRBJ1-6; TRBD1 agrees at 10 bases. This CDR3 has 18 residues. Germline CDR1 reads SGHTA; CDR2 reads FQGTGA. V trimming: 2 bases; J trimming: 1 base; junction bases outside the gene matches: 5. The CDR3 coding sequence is TGTGCCAGCAGCTTACGGGACAGGGGTGGGTCCTATAATTCACCCCTCCACTTT. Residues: CASSLRDRGGSYNSPLHF.

CDR3 nucleotides: TGTGCCAGCAGCTGGACAGGGAATTTGAACACTGAAGCTTTCTTT. Translated: CASSWTGNLNTEAFF. This sequence joins TRBV5-4 and TRBJ1-1; TRBD1 matches at 8 bases. Losses at the gene ends were 3 bases for V and 0 bases for J; bases not matched to a gene: 4. The germline gives CDR1 SGHNT, CDR2 YYREEE (reference sequence). The CDR3 sequence is 15 residues long.

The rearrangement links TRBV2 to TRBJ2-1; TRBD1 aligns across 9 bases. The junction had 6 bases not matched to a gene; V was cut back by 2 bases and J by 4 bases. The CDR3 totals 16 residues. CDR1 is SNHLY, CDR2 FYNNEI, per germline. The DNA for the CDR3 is TGTGCCAGCAGTGAACTAGGACAGGGGAGTTACAATGAGCAGTTCTTC. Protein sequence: CASSELGQGSYNEQFF.